This T cell receptor beta chain stems from a study of T cells in localized non-small cell lung cancer (dated by TCRdb to the early 2020s). About the study as a whole: The study analyzed T cell repertoires of 236 early-stage NSCLC patients, comparing tumors and uninvolved tumor-adjacent lungs. The mean age of the NSCLC patients was 50 to 85 years, with approximately 130 men and 107 women. The cohort comprised around 250 treatment-naïve NSCLC patients with resected, localized lung tumors.

In its sample, this clone was seen a few times. This clone's antigen is unknown. Per-base quality was not reported, and no clone a single base away is much larger than it. The V and J ends are trimmed by 3 bases and 4 bases, leaving 7 bases between them. Its CDR3 holds 11 amino acids, cysteine through phenylalanine. The sequence is cut down to CDR3 DNA, 33 bases in frame from base 1. Via the germline V gene (reference sequence), CDR1 is DFQATT and CDR2 SNEGSKA. The immunoSEQ Assay was used to sequence TCR beta CDR3 regions from DNA. Per the original workflow: T cell density was computed as TCR beta template counts normalized to usable DNA estimated by amplifying housekeeping genes. Richness was estimated using the preseqR package, with extrapolation to 400,000 templates for PBMC samples and to 120,000 templates for tissue samples. Clonality was calculated as one minus Pielou's evenness. Tissue-enriched TCRs were identified through differential abundance testing performed on productive amino-acid clonotypes, with a minimum total count of 5 and an alpha of 0.1. The Jaccard Index and the Morisita Overlap Index were used to quantify repertoire overlap between compartments. GLIPH clustered TCR beta CDR3s with public tetramer-defined viral CDR3s; viral motifs required at least three viral sequences plus V-gene enrichment. Drawn from immuneACCESS, this table holds only the in-frame rearrangements with V and J called that TCRdb kept. Clones are partly lost; checked studies trace under half to an unresolved V gene and leave the rest unexplained. V and J calls and clone size are given by that table; D and trimming were obtained from the DNA. This sample holds roughly 13,000 clones; approximately 86% were observed only once. 58% of the sample belongs to the ten largest clones.

The study at large found these results: A median of around 62 of the top 100 tumor clones turned up in the paired uninvolved adjacent lung, and some 28 of those clones also ranked among the top 100 of that same adjacent lung. Because multi-region tumor sequencing was not done, intratumor heterogeneity could not be ruled out. Because the study design was exploratory, TCR variables were selected using unadjusted p-values without false-discovery rate correction. Uninvolved tumor-adjacent lung showed the highest T cell clonality, higher than tumor, which suggests more focused antigenic responses in the uninvolved tumor-adjacent lung. Longer overall survival was associated with higher T cell density in blood, whereas shorter survival was associated with higher clonality in adjacent lung.

At diagnosis, peripheral blood, uninvolved tumor-adjacent lung and tumor were collected and were preserved as a mix of fresh-frozen and FFPE material. For TCR repertoire profiling, blood samples were analyzed as peripheral blood mononuclear cells. This receptor was taken from a male donor aged 60 or over with stage III lung adenocarcinoma. This sample comprised peripheral blood, obtained before any cancer treatment. The V and J segments used are TRBV20-1 and TRBJ2-7, with the D gene too uncertain to name. The CDR3 amino acid sequence is: CSARRRYEQYF. The nucleotides read TGCAGTGCTAGGCGGAGATACGAGCAGTACTTC.